These T cell receptor beta chains were read from a single sample in a study of blood T cell repertoires in COVID-19. The table came from immunoSEQ multiplex PCR; TCRdb's copy has only in-frame clones and leaves some out. Altogether some 53,000 clones are present, roughly 87% being singletons, with the ten largest covering about 15%. Source material: peripheral blood. The receptor source for this set is a human donor with active COVID-19. The donor label of this sample is uncertain. CDR3s include the opening cysteine and the closing phenylalanine or tryptophan. The D gene is left open where the match is weak. Not all rows give a size; the values are once, few, many and, for expanded clones, a class.

v_call	j_call	clone_size	d_call	cdr3_nt	cdr3_aa
TRBV7-9	TRBJ2-7	.	TRBD1	TGTGCCAGCAGCACCGACAGGGGACCTTACGAGCAGTACTTC	CASSTDRGPYEQYF
TRBV19	TRBJ1-1	.	.	TGTGCCAGTTCGACAGGGAACACTGAAGCTTTCTTT	CASSTGNTEAFF
TRBV7-2	TRBJ2-5	.	.	TGTGCCAGCAGCTTAGCTTTGACAGAGCAAGAGACCCAGTACTTC	CASSLALTEQETQYF
TRBV19	TRBJ1-1	.	.	TGTGCCAGTAGTAATACAGCTACTCTGAGCTTT	CASSNTATLSF
TRBV7-9	TRBJ2-3	.	.	TGTGCCAGCAGGGTCGGTGCGGATACGCAGTATTTT	CASRVGADTQYF
TRBV6-5	TRBJ2-7	.	TRBD1	TGTGCCAGCAGTCCATTCGACAGGGAGTTCGCCGAGCAGTACTTC	CASSPFDREFAEQYF
TRBV18	TRBJ1-1	.	TRBD1	TGTGCCAGCTCACCATCAGTACAGGGGGCGAACACTGAAGCTTTCTTT	CASSPSVQGANTEAFF
TRBV7-2	TRBJ1-3	.	.	TGTGCCAGCAGCCCCAGGGTCTCTGGAAACACCATATATTTT	CASSPRVSGNTIYF
TRBV19	TRBJ1-2	.	.	TGTGCCAGTAGTCGTTTAACGTCCAGGGACTATGGCTACACCTTC	CASSRLTSRDYGYTF
TRBV21-1	TRBJ1-2	.	.	TGTGCCAGCACCCGCGTTGCCCCCGAGTATGGCTACACCTTC	CASTRVAPEYGYTF
TRBV19	TRBJ2-1	.	TRBD2	TGTGCCAGTGGGGGACTAGCCGATTACAATGAGCAGTTCTTC	CASGGLADYNEQFF
TRBV6-6	TRBJ2-5	few	.	TGTGCCAGCAGCCGGCAGAGGGGGGGGGAGACCCAGTACTTC	CASSRQRGGETQYF
TRBV24-1	TRBJ2-1	.	.	TGTGCCACCAGTGATCCCAGGGTACCCTACAATGAGCAGTTCTTC	CATSDPRVPYNEQFF
TRBV5-1	TRBJ2-7	.	TRBD1	TGCGCCAGCAGCTTGGGGACAGGGGCGTACGAGCAGTACTTC	CASSLGTGAYEQYF
TRBV7-8	TRBJ2-1	.	TRBD2	TGTGCCAGCAGCCTCGTTCGAGGGGCTAGCGGACTTTTTATTTACAATGAGCAGTTCTTC	CASSLVRGASGLFIYNEQFF
TRBV10-3	TRBJ1-1	.	.	TGTGCCATCAGTGACCCTGACCGGGTCGTGACTGAAGCTTTCTTT	CAISDPDRVVTEAFF
TRBV6-5	TRBJ1-2	once	TRBD1	TGTGCCAGCAGTTACCTCAAGGGACAGGGTGACTATGGCTACACCTTC	CASSYLKGQGDYGYTF
TRBV7-8	TRBJ1-2	.	TRBD1	TGTGCCAGCAGCTTAGACAGGGGGCTGGGTGGCTACACCTTC	CASSLDRGLGGYTF
TRBV19	TRBJ1-5	.	.	TGTGCCAGTAGTGAATGGCAGGAGGACTATAGCAATCAGCCCCAGCATTTT	CASSEWQEDYSNQPQHF
TRBV15	TRBJ2-7	.	.	TGTGCCACCAGCAGAACAGCACAGGGTCCCAACTCCTACGAGCAGTACTTC	CATSRTAQGPNSYEQYF
TRBV5-5	TRBJ2-7	.	TRBD1	TGTGCCAGCAGCTCCCGGGACAGGTTGGATTCCCACGAGCAGTACTTC	CASSSRDRLDSHEQYF
TRBV27	TRBJ2-7	.	.	TGTGCCAGCAGGACGACAGACCACTACGAGCAGTACTTC	CASRTTDHYEQYF
TRBV6-1	TRBJ2-5	once	TRBD2	TGTGCCAGCAGTGTCCTAGCGGGGGGGCCTACCGAGACCCAGTACTTC	CASSVLAGGPTETQYF
TRBV4-2	TRBJ2-5	.	TRBD2	TGTGCCAGCAGCCAAGACCGGACCGGGAGGGAGACCCAGTACTTC	CASSQDRTGRETQYF
TRBV19	TRBJ1-2	.	.	TGTGCCAGTAGTATATCGCGGGGGGATGGCTACACCTTC	CASSISRGDGYTF
TRBV21-1	TRBJ2-5	.	.	TGTGCCAGCACCACCATGCCAAGAAAACAGGGGATTATAGAGACCCAGTACTTC	CASTTMPRKQGIIETQYF
TRBV12-3/TRBV12-4	TRBJ2-7	.	.	TGTGCCAGCAGGACAGGTAGCGAGCAGTACTTC	CASRTGSEQYF
TRBV2	TRBJ1-2	.	.	TGTGCCAGCAGGACGGACAGATTTACTTATGGCTACACCTTC	CASRTDRFTYGYTF
TRBV4-3	TRBJ2-7	.	TRBD2	TGCGCCAGCAGCCAATATTCTAGCGGGGGTTACGAGCAGTACTTC	CASSQYSSGGYEQYF
TRBV9	TRBJ1-3	.	.	TGTGCCAGCAGCGCCGGAACAGGGCACTCTGGAAACACCATATATTTT	CASSAGTGHSGNTIYF
TRBV18	TRBJ1-1	.	.	TGTGCCAGCTCACCACCGGAGGGGGAAGCTTTCTTT	CASSPPEGEAFF